This is a list of T cell receptor beta chains from one sample in a study of blood T cell repertoires in COVID-19. Some clones are missing from TCRdb's copy, which holds only in-frame ones; the method was immunoSEQ multiplex PCR. The repertoire holds hundreds of thousands of clones, around 86% seen once, with roughly 1.7% in the top ten. The specimen was PBMCs or T cells enriched from blood (not recorded which). These receptors were taken from a woman aged 45-65 years who had recovered from COVID-19. The CDR3 runs from the conserved cysteine through the conserved F or W. Each record gives: V gene, J gene, D gene, clone size, CDR3 DNA, CDR3 protein. The D gene is left open where the match is weak. Clone size is given for some rows only: seen once, a few or many times, or a class if the clone is expanded.

TRBV9	TRBJ2-5	TRBD2	.	TGTGCCAGCAGCGTCGGTAGTAGCGGGAGGGGGGAAGGGACCCAGTACTTC	CASSVGSSGRGEGTQYF
TRBV30	TRBJ1-1	.	.	TGTGCCTGGACCGCCGACAGGATGAACACTGAAGCTTTCTTT	CAWTADRMNTEAFF
TRBV19	TRBJ1-2	TRBD1	.	TGTGCCAGTAACGACAGGGGCCATGGCTACACCTTC	CASNDRGHGYTF
TRBV5-1	TRBJ2-1	.	.	TGCGCCAGCAGCTTGATCCCTACGGGGGGCCTCAATGAGCAGTTCTTC	CASSLIPTGGLNEQFF
TRBV28	TRBJ2-1	.	.	TGTGCCAGCAGGACCGGGACAGGGAAAGCGGGAGGGCACTACAATGAGCAGTTCTTC	CASRTGTGKAGGHYNEQFF
TRBV27	TRBJ2-7	.	.	TGTGCCAGCAGCGCCCCGGGGAGGAGCTACGAGCAGTACTTC	CASSAPGRSYEQYF
TRBV27	TRBJ1-2	TRBD1	.	TGTGCCAGCAGTTCGAACTCAGGGGACAGGGGGCGCAAAGGCTACACCTTC	CASSSNSGDRGRKGYTF
TRBV2	TRBJ1-2	TRBD1	.	TGTGCCAGCAGGGGTCAGGGGGTCGTCGTCGGCTACACCTTC	CASRGQGVVVGYTF
TRBV7-7	TRBJ2-5	TRBD2	once	TGTGCTAGCAGCTTAGACCTAGCGGGAGGGCCGGAGACCCAGTACTTC	CASSLDLAGGPETQYF
TRBV5-1	TRBJ2-6	.	.	TGCGCCAGCGCCCCCGTCAGGGTTGGGGCCAACGTCCTGACTTTC	CASAPVRVGANVLTF